These T cell receptor beta chains were read from a single sample in a study of CD4 T cells in relation to SARS-CoV-2 and coronaviruses. Profiling relied on immunoSEQ multiplex PCR, and the TCRdb table lists in-frame clones only, not all of them. The data show approximately 38,000 clones, over 75% seen once. The material sequenced was memory CD4+ T cells from PBMCs. The receptors stem from an adult with COVID-19. The CDR3 runs from the conserved cysteine through the conserved F or W. The D gene is left open where the match is weak. Clone size is not always given. Where it is, it says once, few, many or a class for expanded clones.

j_call: TRBJ1-5; d_call: .; v_call: TRBV5-8; clone_size: .; cdr3_nt: TGTGCCAGCAGCTCCGGGACACTAATTTATCAGCCCCAGCATTTT; cdr3_aa: CASSSGTLIYQPQHF
j_call: TRBJ1-2; d_call: .; v_call: TRBV2; clone_size: .; cdr3_nt: .; cdr3_aa: CASSAVGGGSRDTF
j_call: TRBJ2-7; d_call: .; v_call: TRBV5-4; clone_size: .; cdr3_nt: TGTGCCAGCAGCTTGAGAAGTTCCCTCCACGAGCAGTACTTC; cdr3_aa: CASSLRSSLHEQYF
j_call: TRBJ1-2; d_call: TRBD1; v_call: TRBV11-2; clone_size: .; cdr3_nt: TGTGCCAGCAGCGGAAGGACAGGGGTCGACCCTGGGGGAGTTGGGGGCTACACCTTC; cdr3_aa: CASSGRTGVDPGGVGGYTF
j_call: TRBJ2-5; d_call: .; v_call: TRBV24-1; clone_size: .; cdr3_nt: TGTGCCACCAGTGGAAAAGACCAAGAGACCCAGTACTTC; cdr3_aa: CATSGKDQETQYF
j_call: TRBJ2-5; d_call: .; v_call: TRBV20-1; clone_size: .; cdr3_nt: TGCAGTGCTAGAGGGGAAGAGACCCAGTACTTC; cdr3_aa: CSARGEETQYF
j_call: TRBJ1-5; d_call: .; v_call: TRBV19; clone_size: .; cdr3_nt: TGTGCCAGTCAATCGTTAGGGAACAATCAGCCCCAGCATTTT; cdr3_aa: CASQSLGNNQPQHF
j_call: TRBJ1-6; d_call: .; v_call: TRBV3-1/TRBV3-2; clone_size: .; cdr3_nt: TGTGCCAGCAGCCAATCGTTCACGGGGACGAGGTCACCCCTCCACTTT; cdr3_aa: CASSQSFTGTRSPLHF
j_call: TRBJ1-5; d_call: .; v_call: TRBV10-1; clone_size: .; cdr3_nt: TGCGCCAGCAGTGAGCACAGGACTAATAGTACTCAGCCCCAGCATTTT; cdr3_aa: CASSEHRTNSTQPQHF
j_call: TRBJ1-4; d_call: .; v_call: TRBV5-1; clone_size: .; cdr3_nt: TGCGCCAGCAGCTTGGAGGCGGGGACTAATGAAAAACTGTTTTTT; cdr3_aa: CASSLEAGTNEKLFF
j_call: TRBJ2-7; d_call: .; v_call: TRBV3-1/TRBV3-2; clone_size: .; cdr3_nt: TGTGCCAGCAGCCAAGGCGGCAGAACCTACGAGCAGTACTTC; cdr3_aa: CASSQGGRTYEQYF
j_call: TRBJ1-5; d_call: .; v_call: TRBV7-3; clone_size: .; cdr3_nt: TGTGCCAGCAGCTTATTCCGGGCAGGTCGAAATTCTGGCAATCAGCCCCAGCATTTT; cdr3_aa: CASSLFRAGRNSGNQPQHF
j_call: TRBJ2-7; d_call: TRBD1; v_call: TRBV18; clone_size: .; cdr3_nt: TGTGCCAGCTCACCGCAATGGAAGACAGGGGGCACGACGGAACCCTTATCTTACTTC; cdr3_aa: CASSPQWKTGGTTEPLSYF
j_call: TRBJ2-7; d_call: .; v_call: TRBV27; clone_size: .; cdr3_nt: TGTGCCAGCAGTTTAGTCGGGATAAGCTCCTACGAGCAGTACTTC; cdr3_aa: CASSLVGISSYEQYF
j_call: TRBJ1-6; d_call: .; v_call: TRBV6-1; clone_size: .; cdr3_nt: TGTGCCAGCAGTGAAAGCCATCATTCTTCACCCCTCCACTTT; cdr3_aa: CASSESHHSSPLHF
j_call: TRBJ2-1; d_call: .; v_call: TRBV9; clone_size: .; cdr3_nt: TGTGCCAGCAGCGTAAGAGGCCAGAGTAACAATGAGCAGTTCTTC; cdr3_aa: CASSVRGQSNNEQFF
j_call: TRBJ2-1; d_call: .; v_call: TRBV7-9; clone_size: .; cdr3_nt: TGTGCCAGCAGCGCGTGGGATGAGCAGTTCTTC; cdr3_aa: CASSAWDEQFF
j_call: TRBJ2-3; d_call: .; v_call: TRBV24-1; clone_size: few; cdr3_nt: TGTGCCACCAGTGAGTCAGGGGCGGGAGATACGCAGTATTTT; cdr3_aa: CATSESGAGDTQYF
j_call: TRBJ2-5; d_call: TRBD1; v_call: TRBV9; clone_size: .; cdr3_nt: TGTGCCAGCAGCGTGACAGGGGGCGGTGAGACCCAGTACTTC; cdr3_aa: CASSVTGGGETQYF
j_call: TRBJ1-1; d_call: .; v_call: TRBV6-6; clone_size: .; cdr3_nt: TGTGCCAGCAGTGAGCAGGGAGTGAGGACTGAAGCTTTCTTT; cdr3_aa: CASSEQGVRTEAFF
j_call: TRBJ2-3; d_call: TRBD2; v_call: TRBV11-3; clone_size: .; cdr3_nt: TGTGCCAGCAGCTTACTTAGCGGGGGGGCTAGCACAGATACGCAGTATTTT; cdr3_aa: CASSLLSGGASTDTQYF
j_call: TRBJ2-5; d_call: .; v_call: TRBV5-1; clone_size: .; cdr3_nt: TGCGCCAGCAGCTCATCGCGTCGGGAGACCCAGTACTTC; cdr3_aa: CASSSSRRETQYF